This is a list of T cell receptor beta chains from one sample in a study of breast tumors, draining lymph nodes, adjacent tissues. A single record per CDR3 protein comes from TCRdb applying MiXCR to the multiplex PCR reads. The profile shows about 140,000 distinct CDR3 sequences, around a third of them singletons. Sequencing used axillary lymph node tissue. These receptors all come from a female donor with breast cancer. Some clones in this sample may be carry-over from other donors' samples. Both conserved end residues are trimmed from each CDR3. The D gene is left open where the match is weak.

D gene: .
V gene: TRBV11-2
CDR3 protein: ASSFETYSPLH

D gene: .
V gene: TRBV18
CDR3 protein: ASSPPQGGGYGYT

D gene: .
V gene: TRBV20-1
CDR3 protein: SALGGAGTEKLF

D gene: .
V gene: TRBV7-3
CDR3 protein: ASSLTFQDGDEQY

D gene: .
V gene: TRBV6-5
CDR3 protein: ASSFDRSPPQTQY

D gene: .
V gene: TRBV6-6
CDR3 protein: ASSHGRYRDALSYEQY

D gene: .
V gene: TRBV19
CDR3 protein: ASSTTGDSPLH

D gene: .
V gene: TRBV5-1
CDR3 protein: ASSLVLGHSKPLH

D gene: .
V gene: TRBV4-1
CDR3 protein: ASSRSGTSGPTGELF

D gene: .
V gene: TRBV12-3/TRBV12-4
CDR3 protein: ASSYLGTGNTIY

D gene: TRBD1
V gene: TRBV24-1
CDR3 protein: ATSDQTGEGYT

D gene: .
V gene: TRBV5-4
CDR3 protein: ASSGVNTEAF